The 19 T cell receptor beta chains below all came from one sample that was sequenced in a study of blood T cell repertoires in COVID-19 (dated by TCRdb to the early 2020s). Library preparation employed the immunoSEQ multiplex PCR assay. As stored in TCRdb, this immuneACCESS dataset retains in-frame rearrangements with V and J assigned. A fraction of the clones does not appear; measured against another copy, unresolved V genes explain less than half of the discrepancy, and the remainder lacks a known reason. For this sample there are about 320,000 clones; approximately 91% appear just once. The ten largest clones represent 4.5% to 6.5% of the sample. The source material was PBMCs or T cells enriched from blood (not recorded which). These receptors were collected from a man aged 55 to 70 who had recovered from COVID-19.

V gene TRBV18 combines with J gene TRBJ2-3; D is undetermined. V lost 4 bases to trimming and J lost 2 bases, with 4 bases between them. CDR3 size: 12 residues. Germline V gene data show CDR1 as KGHSH and CDR2 as LQKENI. CDR3 in amino acids: CASSLYTDTQYF. CDR3 bases: TGTGCCAGCTCACTATACACAGATACGCAGTATTTT.

This clone was recorded once. The chain joins TRBV5-1 to TRBJ1-1, with 7 nucleotides matching TRBD1. The V segment lost 4 bases and the J segment 1 base; nucleotides outside the gene matches: 4. Germline CDR1 and CDR2: SGHRS and YFSETQ. This CDR3 is 14 amino acids long. CDR3 amino acids: CASSPGDRNTEAFF. CDR3 DNA: TGCGCCAGCAGCCCGGGGGACAGGAACACTGAAGCTTTCTTT.

The gene calls are TRBV7-6 and TRBJ2-2; possibly TRBD2 for D (6 bases). This CDR3 spans 14 amino acids. The V end was cut by 5 bases, the J end by 1 base, with 8 bases between. Germline V lookup: CDR1 SGHVS, CDR2 FNYEAQ. The DNA of the CDR3 is TGTGCCAGCAGCCGGGACTTGAACACCGGGGAGCTGTTTTTT. This codes for CASSRDLNTGELFF. Drawing the rest from reference TRBV7-6 and TRBJ2-2, the complete variable domain is GAGVSQSPRYKVTKRGQDVALRCDPISGHVSLYWYRQALGQGPEFLTYFNYEAQQDKSGLPNDRFSAERPEGSISTLTIQRTEQRDSAMYRCASSRDLNTGELFFGEGSRLTVL.

For the CDR3, the DNA is TGCGCCAGCAGCTCGACGAGGACAGGGGTCGCCAAAAACATTCAGTACTTC. Translating it yields CASSSTRTGVAKNIQYF. V usage is TRBV5-1 and J usage is TRBJ2-4; 9 bases map to TRBD1. Germline values: CDR1 SGHRS, CDR2 YFSETQ. The CDR3 has 17 amino acids. With 3 bases clipped from V and 1 base from J, the junction kept 8 bases outside the gene matches. Supplemented by reference TRBV5-1 and TRBJ2-4, the full variable domain reads KAGVTQTPRYLIKTRGQQVTLSCSPISGHRSVSWYQQTPGQGLQFLFEYFSETQRNKGNFPGRFSGRQFSNSRSEMNVSTLELGDSALYLCASSSTRTGVAKNIQYFGAGTRLSVL.

The genes are TRBV6-5 and TRBJ1-6; D not certain. The CDR3 runs 14 residues. From germline, CDR1 is MNHEY and CDR2 SVGAGI. Trimming pared 6 bases from V and 11 bases from J, leaving 17 bases between. The DNA for the CDR3 is TGTGCCAGCAGCCCCGGGATCCCTTCCCCACCCCTCCACTTT. Residues: CASSPGIPSPPLHF.

This rearrangement joins TRBV27 to TRBJ2-5, with 7 nucleotides matching TRBD1. CDR3 length: 13 amino acids. The V gene's germline CDR1 is MNHEY and CDR2 SMNVEV (reference sequence). Trimming took 6 bases from V and 9 from J; bases not matched to a gene: 10. The CDR3 sequence: CASRRDSRRAQYF. CDR3 bases: TGTGCCAGCAGACGGGACAGCCGTAGGGCCCAGTACTTC.

This clone appeared once. As DNA, the CDR3 is TGTGCCACCAGCAGAGCCCTAAGGGCTAGCGGGATTACAGATACGCAGTATTTT. This translates into CATSRALRASGITDTQYF. The rearrangement uses TRBV15 and TRBJ2-3; 9 bases fit TRBD2. The CDR3 loop spans 18 amino acids. J lost 3 bases, V lost 1 base, and 11 bases had no gene match. CDR1 LNHNV and CDR2 YYDKDF come from the germline V gene (reference sequence).

This CDR3 is CSVEMGVGLAGELFF. CDR3 bases: TGCAGCGTTGAAATGGGAGTGGGACTCGCCGGGGAGCTGTTTTTT. The V and J genes are TRBV29-1 and TRBJ2-2; a possible D gene is TRBD2 (6 bases). Trimming shortened V by 2 bases and J by 6 bases, and 16 bases separated the two germline ends. The CDR3 extends over 15 amino acids. Germline CDR1 is SQVTM and CDR2 is ANQGSEA.

The J gene is TRBJ2-5, the V gene TRBV7-3; possibly TRBD2 for D (6 bases). Germline V gene data show CDR1 as SGHTA and CDR2 as FQGTGA. There are 18 residues in the CDR3. V lost 1 base to trimming and J lost 2 bases, with 20 bases between them. The CDR3 loop reads CASSLMGRGTPMQETQYF. For the CDR3, the DNA is TGTGCCAGCAGCTTAATGGGTCGGGGGACCCCGATGCAAGAGACCCAGTACTTC.

The chain employs TRBV24-1 and TRBJ2-3, with 8 bases lining up with TRBD2. With V trimmed by 1 base and J by 0 bases, 5 bases remained unmatched. CDR3 length: 17 amino acids. CDR1 and CDR2 from the germline V gene are KGHDR and SFDVKD. The CDR3 DNA follows: TGTGCCACCAGTGATTTTGGACTAGCAGGAAGCACAGATACGCAGTATTTT. It encodes CATSDFGLAGSTDTQYF.

The chain couples TRBV5-4 to TRBJ1-3; TRBD1 aligns across 7 bases. Trimming at V came to 4 bases and at J to 3 bases, leaving 13 bases not matched to a gene. Germline assignment: CDR1 SGHNT and CDR2 YYREEE (reference sequence). CDR3 length: 17 amino acids. The CDR3 loop reads CASSPAEKGARGNTIYF. For the CDR3, the DNA is TGTGCCAGCAGCCCCGCTGAAAAGGGGGCTCGTGGAAACACCATATATTTT.

This clone was seen once. V and J are TRBV25-1 and TRBJ1-6, with 8 bases identical to TRBD1. Germline CDR1 is MGHDK and CDR2 is SYGVNS. CDR3 length equals 16 residues. V lost 4 bases, J lost 7 bases, and 9 bases stayed unmatched. CDR3 residues: CASSGLWTGQNSPLHF. The CDR3 nucleotides read TGTGCCAGCAGTGGACTTTGGACAGGGCAGAATTCACCCCTCCACTTT.

This clone was seen once. The rearrangement uses TRBV7-9 and TRBJ1-1; 8 positions match TRBD1. The V gene's germline CDR1 is SEHNR and CDR2 FQNEAQ (reference sequence). The V gene end was trimmed by 5 bases and the J gene end by 4 bases; junction bases not matched to a gene: 6. CDR3 length: 14 residues. CDR3 bases: TGTGCCAGCAGCGCGGGACAGGACAGCACTGAAGCTTTCTTT. It translates to CASSAGQDSTEAFF.

This chain uses TRBV27 with TRBJ1-3; possible D gene TRBD1, 5 bases. Germline V CDR1 and CDR2: MNHEY, SMNVEV (reference sequence). The CDR3 has 14 amino acids. V lost 0 bases, J lost 2 bases, and 5 bases lay in between. CDR3 bases: TGTGCCAGCAGTTTATCGGGGCCTGGAAACACCATATATTTT. Encoded protein: CASSLSGPGNTIYF.

The genes are TRBV18 and TRBJ2-7; D perhaps matches TRBD2 (6 bases). This CDR3 region has 16 residues. Germline loops: CDR1 KGHSH, CDR2 LQKENI. The V end was cut by 1 base, the J end by 1 base, with 14 bases between. CDR3 sequence reads: CASSPRRLVQSYEQYF. The CDR3 DNA is TGTGCCAGCTCACCACGCCGACTAGTCCAGTCCTACGAGCAGTACTTC.

The rearrangement links TRBV14 to TRBJ1-1, with D perhaps matching TRBD1 (6 bases). CDR1 is SGHDN, CDR2 FVKESK, per germline. Trimming took 3 bases from V and 1 from J, leaving 15 bases between them. The CDR3 has 16 residues. CDR3 in DNA: TGTGCCAGCAGCCAGCTCGCAGGGGTCACGAACACTGAAGCTTTCTTT. Its protein is CASSQLAGVTNTEAFF. The whole variable domain, filled in from reference TRBV14 and TRBJ1-1, reads EAGVTQFPSHSVIEKGQTVTLRCDPISGHDNLYWYRRVMGKEIKFLLHFVKESKQDESGMPNNRFLAERTGGTYSTLKVQPAELEDSGVYFCASSQLAGVTNTEAFFGQGTRLTVV.

J is TRBJ2-3 and V is TRBV24-1; D is undetermined. V gave up 2 bases and J gave up 4 bases, with 3 bases separating them. Germline V gene data show CDR1 as KGHDR and CDR2 as SFDVKD. The CDR3 extends over 12 amino acids. The CDR3 loop reads CATSDSPDTQYF. In nucleotides, the CDR3 is TGTGCCACCAGTGATTCTCCAGATACGCAGTATTTT.

This sequence joins TRBV6-5 and TRBJ1-1; tentative D call: TRBD1 (6 bases). CDR1 MNHEY and CDR2 SVGAGI come from the germline V gene. The CDR3 length is 13 residues. V gave up 6 bases and J gave up 2 bases, with 10 bases separating them. The CDR3 DNA sequence: TGTGCCAGCAGCGGGGGGGCAAACACTGAAGCTTTCTTT. It translates to CASSGGANTEAFF.

This chain uses TRBV6-2 or TRBV6-3 with TRBJ2-3; 10 bases agree with TRBD2. With 6 bases clipped from V and 1 base from J, the junction kept 4 bases outside the gene matches. The CDR3 is 15 amino acids. Germline CDR1 reads MNHEY; CDR2 reads SVGEGT. As DNA, the CDR3 is TGTGCCAGCAGACCTAGCGGGAGTGGCACAGATACGCAGTATTTT. This encodes CASRPSGSGTDTQYF.